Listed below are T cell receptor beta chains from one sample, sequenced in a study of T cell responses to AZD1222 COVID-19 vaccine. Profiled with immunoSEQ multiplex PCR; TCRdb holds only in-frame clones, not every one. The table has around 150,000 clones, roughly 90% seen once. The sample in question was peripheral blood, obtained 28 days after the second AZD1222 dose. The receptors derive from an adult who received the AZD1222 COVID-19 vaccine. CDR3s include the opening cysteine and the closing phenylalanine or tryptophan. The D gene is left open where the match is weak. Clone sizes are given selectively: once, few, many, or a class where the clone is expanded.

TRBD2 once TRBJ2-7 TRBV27 TGTGCCAGCAGTCCCCGGACTAGCGGGGTCTACTCCTACGAGCAGTACTTC CASSPRTSGVYSYEQYF
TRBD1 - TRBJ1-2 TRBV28 TGTGCCAGCAGTGCCCCCGGGACAGGGGGTGCTGGCTACACCTTC CASSAPGTGGAGYTF
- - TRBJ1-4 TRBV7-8 TGTGCCAGCAGCTTAGGACGGGTTACTAATGAAAAACTGTTTTTT CASSLGRVTNEKLFF
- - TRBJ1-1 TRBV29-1 TGCAGCGTTAGGGGGTTCATGAACACTGAAGCTTTCTTT CSVRGFMNTEAFF
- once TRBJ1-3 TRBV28 TGTGCCAGCAGTTTGTCAGGGGCCGGAAACACCATATATTTT CASSLSGAGNTIYF
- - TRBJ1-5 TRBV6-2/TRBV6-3 TGTGCCAGCAGTTACGATCTACAGGGCAATCAGCCCCAGCATTTT CASSYDLQGNQPQHF
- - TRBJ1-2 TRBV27 TGTGCCAGCAGTTTCGGGCAGGGCTCCTATGGCTACACCTTC CASSFGQGSYGYTF
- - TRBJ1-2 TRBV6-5 TGTGCCAGCAGTTACTCGGCAGGGGATAACTATGGCTACACCTTC CASSYSAGDNYGYTF
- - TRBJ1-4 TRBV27 TGTGCCAGCAGTTTAAGGAGGGGGAGTGAAAAACTGTTTTTT CASSLRRGSEKLFF
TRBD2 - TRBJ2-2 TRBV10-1 TGCGCCAGCTCCCCCGACGAGTGGCGGGAGTCCACCGGGGAGCTGTTTTTT CASSPDEWRESTGELFF
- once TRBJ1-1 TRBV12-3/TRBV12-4 TGTGCCAGCAGTTTATCTGGGGAGGCTTTCTTT CASSLSGEAFF
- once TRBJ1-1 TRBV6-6 TGTGCCAGCAACTACGATCCGAACACTGAAGCTTTCTTT CASNYDPNTEAFF
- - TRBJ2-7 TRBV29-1 TGCAGCGTTGGGGTAGGAGAGCAGTACTTC CSVGVGEQYF
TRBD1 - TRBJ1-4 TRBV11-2 TGTGCCAGCAGCTTGGGACAGGAAATTGAAAAACTGTTTTTT CASSLGQEIEKLFF
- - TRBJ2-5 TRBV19 TGTGCCAGTAGTATACCCGGTGAACCGATAGGGGAGACCCAGTACTTC CASSIPGEPIGETQYF
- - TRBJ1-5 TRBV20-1 TGCAGTGCTAGTTACAGGCCCAATCAGCCCCAGCATTTT CSASYRPNQPQHF
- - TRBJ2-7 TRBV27 TGTGCCAGCACTGGCTCCGGGTCTATTAAAGGCCACGAGCAGTACTTC CASTGSGSIKGHEQYF
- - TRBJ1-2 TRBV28 TGTGCCAGCAGTCTCTCCGACCCGGGGCAAGTCTATGGCTACACCTTC CASSLSDPGQVYGYTF
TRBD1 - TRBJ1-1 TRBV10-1 TGCGCCAGCAGTCCCCGGACAGGGTCGAGCACTGAAGCTTTCTTT CASSPRTGSSTEAFF
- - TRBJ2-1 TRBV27 TGTGCCAGCAGTTTCTATTTTCTTGCCAGGGACAATGAGCAGTTCTTC CASSFYFLARDNEQFF
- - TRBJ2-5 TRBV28 TGTGCCAGCAGCGTGGGCTATCAAGAGACCCAGTACTTC CASSVGYQETQYF
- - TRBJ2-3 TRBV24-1 TGTGCCACCAGCGAAAAGCGGCAGGGCACAGATACGCAGTATTTT CATSEKRQGTDTQYF
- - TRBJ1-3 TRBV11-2 TGTGCCAGCAGCTTAAAACCGGGGCCTCTCTCTGGAAACACCATATATTTT CASSLKPGPLSGNTIYF
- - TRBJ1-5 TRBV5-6 TGTGCCAGCAGCTTGGAGCCCGGGCAGCCCCAGCATTTT CASSLEPGQPQHF
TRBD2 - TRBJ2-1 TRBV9 TGTGCCAGCAGCCCCCGAGGACTAGCGGATTACAATGAGCAGTTCTTC CASSPRGLADYNEQFF
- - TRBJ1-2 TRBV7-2 TGTGCCAGCAGCCTTTCACCGGGACATGACTATGGCTACACCTTC CASSLSPGHDYGYTF
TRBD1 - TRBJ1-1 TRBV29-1 TGCAGCTACTCACCAGGGGGGGGCATTGGGAACACTGAAGCTTTCTTT CSYSPGGGIGNTEAFF
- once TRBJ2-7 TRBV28 TGTGCCAGCAGTATCGCGGGGGCAGGAGTAGGGTACTTC CASSIAGAGVGYF
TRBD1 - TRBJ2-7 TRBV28 TGTGCCAGCAGTTCCACGGGACAGGGGATACGCGAGCAGTACTTC CASSSTGQGIREQYF
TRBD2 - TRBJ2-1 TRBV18 TGTGCCAGCTCACCGAATCTTGGCCTAGCGGGAGCCAAATACAATGAGCAGTTCTTC CASSPNLGLAGAKYNEQFF
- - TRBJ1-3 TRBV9 TGTGCCAGCAGCCCCCGGACTTCAGGAAACACCATATATTTT CASSPRTSGNTIYF
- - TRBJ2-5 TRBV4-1 TGCGCCAGCAGCCAACTGATCCAAGAGACCCAGTACTTC CASSQLIQETQYF
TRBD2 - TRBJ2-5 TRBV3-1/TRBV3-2 TGTGCCAGCAGCCAAGACGAGGCTAGCGGAGTAAAAGAGACCCAGTACTTC CASSQDEASGVKETQYF
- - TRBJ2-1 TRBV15 TGTGCCACCAGCAGTAACCCCAACGTAAAGCGGCGAGGACGACGAGGGAATGAGCAGTTCTTC CATSSNPNVKRRGRRGNEQFF
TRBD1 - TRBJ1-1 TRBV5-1 TGCGCCAGCAGCTTGGGATCCGGGACAGGGGCCGGGGGAACTGAAGCTTTCTTT CASSLGSGTGAGGTEAFF
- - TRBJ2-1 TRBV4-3 TGCGCCAGCAGCCAAGATGAGAGAATGGGCAATGAGCAGTTCTTC CASSQDERMGNEQFF
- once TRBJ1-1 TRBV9 TGTGCCAGCAGCGCCTTAGTATGGACGCCTGAAGCTTTCTTT CASSALVWTPEAFF
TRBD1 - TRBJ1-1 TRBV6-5 TGTGCCAGCAGTTACTCAAGGGGACAGTTGAACACTGAAGCTTTCTTT CASSYSRGQLNTEAFF
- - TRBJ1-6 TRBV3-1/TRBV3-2 TGTGCCAGCAGCCATGGGGGCCCCTATAATTCACCCCTCCACTTT CASSHGGPYNSPLHF
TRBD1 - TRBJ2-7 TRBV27 TGTGCCAGCAGGAGAGGACAGGGGCTCGACGAGCAGTACTTC CASRRGQGLDEQYF
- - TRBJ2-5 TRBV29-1 TGCAGCTACGGCCGCCTGGGGGAGACCCAGTACTTC CSYGRLGETQYF
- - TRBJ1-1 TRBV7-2 TGTGCCAGCAGCTTAGGTCGGAACAGAATCAACACTGAAGCTTTCTTT CASSLGRNRINTEAFF
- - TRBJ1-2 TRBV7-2 TGTGCCAGCAGCTTAGTGGCACCCCGGGGCTATGGCTACACCTTC CASSLVAPRGYGYTF
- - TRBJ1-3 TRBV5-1 TGCGCCAGCAGCTTGCAGGGGATATACCCCTCTGGAAACACCATATATTTT CASSLQGIYPSGNTIYF
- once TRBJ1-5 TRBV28 TGTGCCAGCAGCACACAGGGTGGGAATCAGCCCCAGCATTTT CASSTQGGNQPQHF
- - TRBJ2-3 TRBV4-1 TGCGCCAGCAGCTCAAGCGGCGGCGGCACAGATACGCAGTATTTT CASSSSGGGTDTQYF
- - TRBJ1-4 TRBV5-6 TGTGCCAGCAGCTTGGTGAAGCGTGGCGAAAAACTGTTTTTT CASSLVKRGEKLFF
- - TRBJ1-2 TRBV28 TGTGCCAGCAGCCTCGGTCTCAGCGGGCTTAGATATGGCTACACCTTC CASSLGLSGLRYGYTF
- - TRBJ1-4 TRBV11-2 TGTGCCAGCAGCTTAGTTACAGTCTCTAATGAAAAACTGTTTTTT CASSLVTVSNEKLFF
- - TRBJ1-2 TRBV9 TGTGCCAGCAGCCCCTACAGGGATGGACACCTAAAGGTCGGCTACACCTTC CASSPYRDGHLKVGYTF